The rows below give T cell receptor beta chains drawn from one sample of a study of blood T cell repertoires in COVID-19. Here immunoSEQ multiplex PCR was the method, and the copy in TCRdb shows in-frame clones only, minus some. The top ten clones hold approximately 2.2% of a sample with around 300,000 clones, 89% of them seen once. Sequenced input: peripheral blood. The source is a man aged 50-59 years with acute or convalescent COVID-19. The CDR3 runs from the conserved cysteine through the conserved F or W. The D gene is left open where the match is weak. Only part of the rows carry a size: once, few, many, or a class if the clone is expanded.

v_gene	abundance	j_gene	d_gene	CDR3aa	CDR3nt
TRBV5-5	NA	TRBJ1-1	NA	CASSPDSPGGNTEAFF	TGTGCCAGCAGCCCCGATTCACCGGGGGGGAACACTGAAGCTTTCTTT
TRBV7-3	once	TRBJ2-3	NA	CASSEGGTQYF	TGTGCCAGCAGCGAGGGGGGGACGCAGTATTTT
TRBV7-9	NA	TRBJ2-3	TRBD1	CASSLLQGGDTQYF	TGTGCCAGCAGCTTACTACAGGGGGGAGATACGCAGTATTTT
TRBV6-4	once	TRBJ2-3	NA	CASSQGFTDTQYF	TGTGCCAGCAGCCAGGGGTTCACAGATACGCAGTATTTT
TRBV10-3	NA	TRBJ1-4	NA	CAISEGPSSEKLFF	TGTGCCATCAGTGAGGGCCCCTCGTCCGAAAAACTGTTTTTT
TRBV19	NA	TRBJ1-4	TRBD1	CASSRRTGVDEKLFF	TGTGCCAGTAGTAGAAGGACAGGGGTTGACGAAAAACTGTTTTTT
TRBV11-3	NA	TRBJ2-1	TRBD1	CASSLGQGSYNEQFF	TGTGCCAGCAGCTTAGGACAGGGATCCTACAATGAGCAGTTCTTC
TRBV5-6	NA	TRBJ1-1	TRBD1	CASSLDGTEQGAFF	TGTGCCAGCAGCTTGGATGGGACAGAACAGGGGGCTTTCTTT
TRBV6-5	NA	TRBJ2-5	NA	CASSVGVGGETQYF	TGTGCCAGCTCCGTTGGGGTAGGAGGAGAGACCCAGTACTTC
TRBV25-1	NA	TRBJ2-1	TRBD2	CASGIAGNNEQFF	TGTGCCAGCGGAATAGCGGGAAACAATGAGCAGTTCTTC
TRBV5-1	NA	TRBJ2-7	NA	CASSLGDISSEQYF	TGCGCCAGCAGCTTAGGGGACATATCATCCGAGCAGTACTTC
TRBV2	NA	TRBJ2-3	TRBD2	CASSGGTDTQYF	TGTGCCAGTAGCGGGGGCACAGATACGCAGTATTTT
TRBV7-9	once	TRBJ2-7	NA	CASSLGGTRLRQYF	TGTGCCAGCAGCTTAGGGGGGACAAGATTGCGGCAGTACTTC
TRBV11-2	once	TRBJ2-7	NA	CASSLSTGGAYEQYF	TGTGCCAGCAGCTTGAGTACGGGCGGGGCCTACGAGCAGTACTTC
TRBV15	NA	TRBJ1-1	NA	CATSRGGELKTEAFF	TGTGCCACCAGCAGAGGGGGGGAGTTAAAAACTGAAGCTTTCTTT
TRBV11-3	NA	TRBJ1-1	NA	CASSSLGGAEAFF	TGTGCCAGCAGCTCCCTTGGGGGGGCTGAAGCTTTCTTT